A selection of T cell receptor beta chains follows, all from one sample in a study of T cells in Graves' hyperthyroidism and ophthalmopathy. Via MiXCR, TCRdb re-called the multiplex PCR reads, giving one row per CDR3 protein. In the table there are about 400,000 distinct CDR3 sequences, 11% to 15% of which are singletons. Sequencing input: blood. The receptor set was obtained from a man in his forties or fifties with Graves' ophthalmopathy. CDR3s include the opening cysteine and the closing phenylalanine or tryptophan. The D gene is left open where the match is weak. A clone size is listed for some rows: how often the clone was seen (once, few, many), or a class if it is expanded.

d_call,v_call,clone_size,j_call,cdr3_aa,cdr3_nt
-,TRBV30,many,TRBJ1-2,CASRIYGYTF,TGTGCCTCCAGGATCTATGGCTACACCTTC
-,TRBV20-1,many,TRBJ2-7,CSPRVAGRPYEQYF,TGCAGTCCTAGAGTAGCAGGGAGGCCCTACGAGCAGTACTTC
-,TRBV5-7,many,TRBJ2-4,CASSVWPDLAKNIQYF,TGTGCCAGCAGCGTCTGGCCAGACCTGGCCAAAAACATTCAGTACTTC
TRBD2,TRBV11-2,-,TRBJ2-1,CASSLEVGGGLAGGPWDEQFF,TGTGCCAGCAGCTTAGAAGTCGGTGGGGGACTAGCGGGAGGGCCGTGGGATGAGCAGTTCTTC
TRBD2,TRBV5-8,many,TRBJ2-1,CASSAGDSLMRNEQFF,TGTGCCAGCAGCGCGGGGGACTCACTAATGCGCAATGAGCAGTTCTTC
-,TRBV5-1,-,TRBJ2-5,CASSLYRPASQLGETQYF,TGCGCCAGCAGCTTGTATCGCCCAGCCTCCCAATTAGGAGAGACCCAGTACTTC
-,TRBV24-1,many,TRBJ2-1,CATSDGGYNEQFF,TGTGCCACCAGTGATGGAGGCTACAATGAGCAGTTCTTC
-,TRBV9,many,TRBJ1-1,CASSHEINTPGRRENTEAFF,TGTGCCAGCAGCCATGAAATAAATACTCCGGGACGCCGGGAGAACACTGAAGCTTTCTTT
-,TRBV12-3/TRBV12-4,-,TRBJ2-1,CASRGGNENEQFF,TGTGCCAGCAGGGGAGGTAATGAGAATGAGCAGTTCTTC
-,TRBV6-1,few,TRBJ1-4,CASLIREARWEKLFF,TGTGCCAGCTTAATCCGGGAGGCACGGTGGGAAAAACTGTTTTTT
TRBD2,TRBV10-1,-,TRBJ2-1,CASSSEPGLALHEQFF,TGCGCCAGCAGCTCAGAACCGGGACTAGCGCTTCATGAGCAGTTCTTC
-,TRBV2,many,TRBJ1-5,CASNRDLQGPQHF,TGTGCCAGCAACCGGGACCTCCAGGGGCCCCAGCATTTT
-,TRBV30,many,TRBJ1-2,CAWTGGFGGYTF,TGTGCCTGGACGGGAGGTTTTGGTGGCTACACCTTC
-,TRBV30,-,TRBJ2-7,CAWTAGVEQYF,TGTGCCTGGACCGCAGGGGTCGAGCAGTACTTC
-,TRBV7-9,many,TRBJ2-2,CASSSPHSRGRYTGELFF,TGTGCCAGCAGCTCCCCCCACAGCAGGGGCAGGTACACCGGGGAGCTGTTTTTT
-,TRBV10-3,few,TRBJ1-1,CATSEIPNTEAFF,TGTGCCACCAGTGAGATACCGAACACTGAAGCTTTCTTT
TRBD2,TRBV24-1,many,TRBJ2-3,CATSDYSGRTDTQYF,TGTGCCACCAGTGACTATAGCGGGAGGACAGATACGCAGTATTTT
TRBD2,TRBV7-9,many,TRBJ2-3,CATTSVRLRVGTSRDTQYF,TGTGCCACCACCTCAGTCAGGTTGAGAGTTGGGACTAGCAGAGATACGCAGTATTTT
-,TRBV7-3,-,TRBJ2-1,CASSLGSGGSDEQFF,TGTGCCAGCAGCTTGGGTTCTGGGGGGAGTGATGAGCAGTTCTTC
TRBD1,TRBV6-1,-,TRBJ2-5,CAGSQGVRETQYF,TGTGCCGGCAGCCAGGGGGTTCGCGAGACCCAGTACTTC
TRBD2,TRBV20-1,many,TRBJ2-7,CSASPSGRALNEQYF,TGCAGTGCTAGTCCTAGCGGGAGGGCCCTAAACGAGCAGTACTTC
TRBD2,TRBV29-1,few,TRBJ2-1,CSSWTSGRGGGNEQFF,TGCAGCTCCTGGACTAGCGGGAGGGGGGGTGGCAATGAGCAGTTCTTC
-,TRBV20-1,-,TRBJ2-4,CSARDPFWDTLAKNIQYF,TGCAGTGCTAGAGACCCCTTCTGGGACACCCTAGCCAAAAACATTCAGTACTTC
-,TRBV11-2,few,TRBJ2-3,CASSQAMSDTQYF,TGTGCCAGCAGCCAAGCCATGTCGGATACGCAGTATTTT
TRBD1,TRBV2,many,TRBJ1-6,CASRRTGGEGYNSPLHF,TGTGCCAGTCGTAGGACAGGGGGCGAAGGGTATAATTCACCCCTCCACTTT
-,TRBV2,many,TRBJ1-5,CASSGQGVMQPQHF,TGTGCCAGCAGTGGCCAAGGGGTAATGCAGCCCCAGCATTTT
TRBD2,TRBV13,few,TRBJ2-7,CASSLFTSGRSYEQYF,TGTGCCAGCAGCTTATTTACTAGCGGGAGGTCCTACGAGCAGTACTTC
-,TRBV9,-,TRBJ1-1,CASSVVVSLGTEAFF,TGTGCCAGCAGCGTAGTGGTGAGTCTGGGAACTGAAGCTTTCTTT
-,TRBV12-3/TRBV12-4,many,TRBJ2-2,CASSFDRRNTGELFF,TGTGCCAGCAGTTTCGACAGAAGGAACACCGGGGAGCTGTTTTTT
TRBD2,TRBV7-9,many,TRBJ2-7,CASSFGTSGSANEQYF,TGTGCCAGCAGCTTTGGGACTAGCGGGAGTGCCAACGAGCAGTACTTC
-,TRBV5-1,many,TRBJ1-1,CASSLDLGGNTEAFF,TGCGCCAGCAGCTTGGACCTGGGTGGGAACACTGAAGCTTTCTTT
TRBD1,TRBV6-1,many,TRBJ2-7,CASSDDRTGAYEQYF,TGTGCCAGCAGTGATGACAGGACAGGGGCCTACGAGCAGTACTTC
-,TRBV6-1,few,TRBJ1-3,CATNDRGNTIYF,TGTGCCACAAACGACAGGGGAAACACCATATATTTT
TRBD1,TRBV5-1,-,TRBJ1-4,CASGESGGGEKLFF,TGCGCCAGCGGGGAATCAGGGGGTGGTGAAAAACTGTTTTTT
TRBD2,TRBV10-3,-,TRBJ2-2,CAISSGLVNTGELLF,TGTGCCATCAGCTCGGGACTAGTAAACACCGGGGAGCTGCTTTTT
TRBD2,TRBV25-1,-,TRBJ2-1,CASSETSGMYNEQFF,TGTGCCAGCAGTGAGACTAGCGGGATGTACAATGAGCAGTTCTTC
TRBD2,TRBV2,many,TRBJ2-3,CASREAGGGADTQYF,TGTGCCAGCAGGGAAGCGGGAGGGGGCGCAGATACGCAGTATTTT
TRBD1,TRBV12-3/TRBV12-4,many,TRBJ2-7,CASSLDRASEQYF,TGTGCCAGCAGTCTTGACAGGGCAAGCGAGCAGTACTTC
TRBD1,TRBV18,many,TRBJ1-6,CASSRTGTENNSPLHF,TGTGCCAGCTCACGAACCGGGACAGAGAATAATTCACCCCTCCACTTT
TRBD1,TRBV5-1,few,TRBJ2-7,CASGDRVSGQYF,TGCGCCAGCGGGGACAGGGTTTCCGGGCAGTACTTC
-,TRBV20-1,-,TRBJ1-2,CSARPAITYGYTF,TGCAGTGCTCGACCTGCTATAACCTATGGCTACACCTTC
-,TRBV10-3,-,TRBJ1-1,CAIRAGANTEAFF,TGTGCCATCAGAGCAGGGGCGAACACTGAAGCTTTCTTT
-,TRBV10-3,many,TRBJ1-3,CAISESGSGRLSGNTIYF,TGTGCCATCAGTGAGTCAGGCTCGGGGAGGCTCTCTGGAAACACCATATATTTT
-,TRBV28,-,TRBJ1-2,CASSWGLRLDGYTF,TGTGCCAGCAGTTGGGGTCTCCGGCTTGATGGCTACACCTTC
TRBD2,TRBV5-1,few,TRBJ2-7,CASSPSPSGRGSSEQYF,TGCGCCAGCAGCCCATCCCCTAGCGGGAGGGGATCGTCCGAGCAGTACTTC
-,TRBV14,-,TRBJ2-6,CASSQDRFPGANVLTF,TGTGCCAGCAGCCAAGATCGCTTCCCTGGGGCCAACGTCCTGACTTTC
TRBD1,TRBV12-3/TRBV12-4,many,TRBJ2-7,CASSATGSGNEQYF,TGTGCCAGCAGTGCGACAGGGTCAGGCAACGAGCAGTACTTC
TRBD2,TRBV30,many,TRBJ2-1,CAWHDRPREEQFF,TGTGCCTGGCATGATCGCCCGCGGGAGGAGCAGTTCTTC
-,TRBV20-1,many,TRBJ2-2,CSARDFRVVTGELFF,TGCAGTGCTAGAGATTTCAGGGTAGTAACCGGGGAGCTGTTTTTT
TRBD2,TRBV5-6,-,TRBJ2-2,CASSLGPSGYTGELFF,TGTGCCAGCAGCTTGGGCCCTAGCGGATACACCGGGGAGCTGTTTTTT